This T cell receptor (beta chain) was identified in a study of blood T cell repertoires in COVID-19. In the study overall: Sources were T cells, B-cell-depleted T cells, or PBMCs; the material itself was cDNA or gDNA.

CDR3 length equals 15 residues. V was clipped by 5 bases and J by 0 bases; unmatched bases: 6. The germline gives CDR1 MNHEY, CDR2 SVGEGT. Seattle patients were enrolled during active infection and followed longitudinally. Per the authors' pipeline: Reference gene primer amplification in the assay estimated nucleated cell counts. TCRdb keeps only in-frame clones here, not all; method: immunoSEQ multiplex PCR. The DNA was the basis for D and trimming; V, J and clone size are from that table. The sample consists of a few hundred thousand clones, about 87% of them appearing once. The chain couples TRBV6-2 or TRBV6-3 to TRBJ1-2, with 7 positions matching TRBD1. This TCR was sampled from a woman in her 50s with COVID-19, enrolled during active disease. The sample comprised peripheral blood. The CDR3 spells CASSPRGTANYGYTF. For the CDR3, the DNA is TGTGCCAGCAGTCCCCGCGGGACAGCTAACTATGGCTACACCTTC.